This T cell receptor beta chain was identified in a study of cytomegalovirus exposure and HLA in healthy donors. Looked up from germline, CDR1 is SGHTA and CDR2 is FQGNSA. The CDR3 sequence is 15 residues long. V gave up 5 bases and J gave up 7 bases, with 17 bases separating them. Use of 60 Vbeta and 13 Jbeta primers characterized the PCR. Only in-frame clones appear in the TCRdb table, and some are missing; sequencing was by immunoSEQ multiplex PCR. This sample carries approximately 120,000 clones, roughly 77% of them seen once, and the ten largest clones take about 1.8%. This clonotype originated in a young man in good health and CMV-seronegative. Sequenced sample: PBMCs. The chain employs TRBV7-2 and TRBJ2-2; maybe TRBD2 (5 bases). CDR3 region: CASSPLGELVGELFF. DNA of the CDR3: TGTGCCAGCAGCCCCCTCGGGGAGCTGGTCGGGGAGCTGTTTTTT.